This T cell receptor (beta chain) emerged from a study of blood T cell repertoires in COVID-19 (dated by TCRdb to the early 2020s). With respect to the entire study: Samples from collaborators originated in the United States, Italy and Spain and spanned both the acute and convalescent phases of COVID-19. HLA class I and class II types, where available, came from metadata supplied by the sample provider rather than from assay-based typing. The sample metadata nearly always contained a de-identified subject ID, COVID-19 status, age in years and sex. Subjects who had been exposed to COVID-19, were actively infected with it, or had recovered from it provided the deeply sampled blood TCRbeta repertoires that made up the dataset. Samples came from the ongoing ImmuneRACE study (first 160 participants) plus 1,254 subjects from 6 global collaborators. The material from the prospective study consisted of cDNA or gDNA derived from T cells, B-cell-depleted T cells, or PBMCs. The repertoires were released in a freely available public database intended as a resource for research on the immune response to SARS-CoV-2.

Broader findings and caveats from the paper: The amount of clinical and demographic metadata varied by source and participant and was provided uncurated.

Whole blood was collected in K2EDTA tubes by collaborating institutions according to the institutions' own protocols. For TCRbeta analysis, collaborators shipped samples as frozen whole blood, isolated PBMCs, or DNA extracted from either of those sample types. Points on this clone: What this receptor recognizes is not known. No base qualities exist here, and no much larger clone lies one base off it.

TCRbeta CDR3 regions were amplified from genomic DNA using the immunoSEQ Assay, a bias-controlled multiplex PCR. In the paper's pipeline: The number of nucleated cells in each sample was estimated from the amplification of reference gene primers within the assay. Sequence reads were collapsed and filtered to measure the absolute abundance of every unique TCRbeta CDR3 rearrangement. Productive Simpson clonality was computed per sample as the square root of Simpson's diversity index over productive rearrangements. TCRdb took this table from immuneACCESS and kept in-frame rearrangements with V and J called. Such tables lack part of the clones; where checked against another copy, unresolved V genes explain under half of the gap, and the rest is unexplained. From that table come the V and J calls and clone size; the DNA was used to work out D and trimming. The sample includes about 250,000 clones, with over 70% observed a single time. Around 3.4% of the sample goes to the ten largest clones.

The sequence was collected from a woman of 80 years or more with acute or convalescent COVID-19. Sequenced input: peripheral blood.

The CDR3: CSVRSGNTIYF. The sequenced DNA is TGCAGCGTTCGCTCTGGAAACACCATATATTTT. The chain uses TRBV29-1 and TRBJ1-3; confidence is insufficient to name the D gene. The V and J ends are trimmed by 5 bases and 0 bases, leaving 2 bases between them. From a lookup of the germline V gene, CDR1 and CDR2 are SQVTM and ANQGSEA. Spanning cysteine to phenylalanine, the CDR3 consists of 11 amino acids. Here the CDR3 DNA is all that survives: 33 bases in frame from base 1. The entire variable domain, with the stretches around the CDR3 drawn from the reference TRBV29-1 and TRBJ1-3 proteins, is SAVISQKPSRDICQRGTSLTIQCQVDSQVTMMFWYRQQPGQSLTLIATANQGSEATYESGFVIDKFPISRPNLTFSTLTVSNMSPEDSSIYLCSVRSGNTIYFGEGSWLTVV.